These 29 T cell receptor beta chains were all obtained from the same sample, sequenced in a study of Ad26.COV2.S vaccination and SARS-CoV-2 variants. Treatment denoted: roughly 18 received Ad26.COV2.S at low or high dose, single or two shots; roughly 5 received placebo; per-sample allocation not given. It was on day 63 after the first vaccine or placebo injection that samples were taken. Only in-frame clones appear in the TCRdb table, and some are missing; sequencing was by immunoSEQ multiplex PCR. The sample gives roughly 320,000 clones, around 81% of which show up once; 2% to 2.5% is in the top ten. Here the sequenced sample was peripheral blood, taken in a trial of Ad26.COV2.S vaccine versus placebo. Receptors originate from a person between 18 and 59 years old who received the Ad26.COV2.S COVID-19 vaccine or a placebo.

In its sample, this clone was seen once. The rearrangement links TRBV4-1 to TRBJ1-1; TRBD1 agrees at 9 bases. CDR3 size: 19 residues. V lost 4 bases, J lost 1 base, and 16 bases stayed unmatched. Germline values: CDR1 MGHRA, CDR2 YSYEKL. The CDR3 reads CASSPTRQGVKVGNTEAFF. The CDR3 nucleotides read TGCGCCAGCAGCCCCACCCGACAGGGGGTGAAGGTTGGGAACACTGAAGCTTTCTTT.

This sequence joins TRBV30 and TRBJ2-3; unclear D gene. Per germline, CDR1 GTSNPN and CDR2 SVGIG (reference sequence). The CDR3 runs 13 residues. V was clipped by 5 bases and J by 3 bases, with 12 bases between them. CDR3 in amino acids: CAWGPSGTDTQYF. The CDR3, as DNA: TGTGCCTGGGGGCCTTCTGGAACAGATACGCAGTATTTT.

The CDR3 DNA sequence: TGTGCCAGCAGTTTATTACTTCCATCCGGGCAGGGGACGGGCTACACCTTC. Translating it yields CASSLLLPSGQGTGYTF. This chain joins TRBV27 and TRBJ1-2, with D tentatively TRBD1 (6 bases). The V and J ends lost 1 base and 8 bases respectively, with 23 bases between them. Germline CDR1 reads MNHEY; CDR2 reads SMNVEV (reference sequence). The CDR3 is 17 residues long.

This chain links TRBV27 with TRBJ1-2; no definite D call. V dropped 5 bases and J dropped 1 base, with 14 bases sitting between them. The CDR3 has 15 residues. CDR1 and CDR2 (germline): MNHEY, SMNVEV (reference sequence). The CDR3 loop reads CASSPRTDLNYGYTF. DNA for the CDR3: TGTGCCAGCAGTCCACGGACGGACCTTAACTATGGCTACACCTTC.

The chain uses TRBV11-2 and TRBJ2-7, with a possible D match to TRBD1 (5 bases). The CDR3 has 15 residues. From germline, CDR1 is SGHAT and CDR2 FQNNGV. With 1 base removed from V and 3 bases from J, the gap between germline ends came to 13 bases. Here the CDR3 reads CASSLVRTKVYEQYF. The DNA for the CDR3 is TGTGCCAGCAGCTTAGTCAGGACAAAGGTCTACGAGCAGTACTTC.

The J gene is TRBJ2-1, the V gene TRBV2; D gene ambiguous. Germline V gives CDR1 SNHLY, CDR2 FYNNEI. The CDR3 runs 11 residues. The ends were cut back, 10 bases at V and 6 bases at J, with 10 bases in the middle. In DNA form, the CDR3 reads TGTGCCACAAAACAGCGCAATGAGCAGTTCTTC. Encoded protein: CATKQRNEQFF.

V and J are TRBV12-3 or TRBV12-4 and TRBJ2-3; tentatively, D is TRBD2 (6 bases). This CDR3 is built from 12 residues. V was shortened by 5 bases and J by 10 bases, with 13 bases between the two germline ends. The CDR3 DNA reads as TGTGCCAGCAGTCTCACCTGGGGGGCGCAGTATTTT. Amino acid sequence: CASSLTWGAQYF.

This chain links TRBV4-1 with TRBJ2-6; no clear D gene. CDR1 is MGHRA and CDR2 is YSYEKL in the germline V gene. V lost 0 bases to trimming and J lost 1 base, with 10 bases between them. The CDR3 length is 17 residues. CDR3 in DNA: TGCGCCAGCAGCCAAGATCTCCAGCAGTCTGGGGCCAACGTCCTGACTTTC. Translated, it gives CASSQDLQQSGANVLTF.

V gene TRBV7-6 combines with J gene TRBJ2-2; unclear D gene. Germline CDR1 reads SGHVS; CDR2 reads FNYEAQ. The V and J ends lost 2 bases and 7 bases respectively, with 14 bases between them. The CDR3 runs to 15 residues. The CDR3 DNA follows: TGTGCCAGCAGCTTAACTACATATCGGGTCGGGGAGCTGTTTTTT. Amino acids: CASSLTTYRVGELFF.

This chain joins TRBV2 and TRBJ2-7; possible D gene TRBD1, 6 bases. CDR1 and CDR2 (germline): SNHLY, FYNNEI. The CDR3 consists of 15 residues. With 1 base removed from V and 2 bases from J, the gap between germline ends came to 12 bases. The CDR3 coding sequence is TGTGCCAGCAGTGAAGTCAGGGGAATACCCTACGAGCAGTACTTC. Translated: CASSEVRGIPYEQYF.

The genes are TRBV7-9 and TRBJ2-2, with D tentatively TRBD1 or TRBD2 (5 bases each). This CDR3 region has 16 residues. Between the trimmed V and J ends, which lost 1 base and 2 bases, there was a span of 11 bases. The germline V gene has CDR1 SEHNR and CDR2 FQNEAQ (reference sequence). The CDR3 loop reads CASSLVVGVNTGELFF. The CDR3 DNA reads as TGTGCCAGCAGCTTAGTTGTGGGGGTTAACACCGGGGAGCTGTTTTTT.

The rearrangement joins TRBV6-5 to TRBJ1-4, with D possibly being TRBD1 (6 bases). The germline V gene has CDR1 MNHEY and CDR2 SVGAGI. With 0 bases removed from V and 7 bases from J, the gap between germline ends came to 15 bases. CDR3 length equals 16 residues. CDR3 nucleotides: TGTGCCAGCAGTTACTCCATACCAGGGGCAGGTGAAAAACTGTTTTTT. Translation gives CASSYSIPGAGEKLFF.

This clone was detected only a few times. The gene calls are TRBV18 and TRBJ1-2; the D is unclear. Germline V CDR1 and CDR2: KGHSH, LQKENI. The CDR3 spans 13 residues. V was shortened by 3 bases and J by 6 bases, with 11 bases between the two germline ends. The CDR3 spells CASSPPLRDGYTF. As DNA, the CDR3 is TGTGCCAGCTCACCTCCTCTGAGGGATGGCTACACCTTC.

The count of this clone is one. V is TRBV7-9 and J is TRBJ2-4, with a tentative D call TRBD1 (6 bases). CDR1 and CDR2 (germline): SEHNR, FQNEAQ (reference sequence). CDR3 length: 17 residues. Trimming cost V 5 bases and J 0 bases, with 17 bases left between them. The CDR3 DNA sequence: TGTGCCAGCAGCCTGTATTCGGACAGCCCAGCCAAAAACATTCAGTACTTC. Translating gives CASSLYSDSPAKNIQYF.

The rearrangement links TRBV24-1 to TRBJ2-1; 11 bases agree with TRBD1. CDR3 length: 15 amino acids. Looked up from germline, CDR1 is KGHDR and CDR2 is SFDVKD. Losses at the gene ends were 5 bases for V and 3 bases for J; bases not matched to a gene: 2. In DNA form, the CDR3 reads TGTGCCACCAGTGCCGGGACAGGGGGCTACAATGAGCAGTTCTTC. Amino acid sequence: CATSAGTGGYNEQFF.

This clone was found once. The V gene is TRBV7-9, the J gene TRBJ2-5; 8 positions agree with TRBD1. CDR1 and CDR2 from the germline V gene are SEHNR and FQNEAQ (reference sequence). V was clipped by 2 bases and J by 2 bases; unmatched bases: 7. There are 16 residues in the CDR3. DNA of the CDR3: TGTGCCAGCAGCTTACGAAGACAGGGGTGGCAAGAGACCCAGTACTTC. It codes for CASSLRRQGWQETQYF.

The V and J genes are TRBV5-1 and TRBJ1-1; tentative D call: TRBD1 (5 bases). Per germline, CDR1 SGHRS and CDR2 YFSETQ. V was pared by 0 bases and J by 5 bases, with 11 bases between. The CDR3 consists of 14 residues. For the CDR3, the DNA is TGCGCCAGCAGCTTGGTGGGGGGGACGACTGAAGCTTTCTTT. As protein: CASSLVGGTTEAFF.

The V and J genes are TRBV2 and TRBJ1-4, with D maybe TRBD1 (5 bases). This CDR3 is 14 amino acids long. The germline CDR1 and CDR2 sequences are SNHLY and FYNNEI. Between the trimmed V and J ends, which lost 7 bases and 1 base, there was a span of 10 bases. The CDR3 sequence: CASTPQGTNEKLFF. The CDR3 DNA sequence: TGTGCCAGCACCCCGCAGGGAACTAATGAAAAACTGTTTTTT.

The chain employs TRBV2 and TRBJ2-5, with D possibly TRBD2 on 7 matching bases. Trimming took off 0 bases at V and 4 bases at J, with 15 bases between the two ends. The V gene's germline CDR1 is SNHLY and CDR2 FYNNEI. The CDR3 length is 16 residues. The CDR3 is CASSEAGRGGGETQYF. The DNA for the CDR3 is TGTGCCAGCAGTGAAGCGGGAAGAGGGGGGGGAGAGACCCAGTACTTC.

The chain joins TRBV6-2 or TRBV6-3 to TRBJ2-2; 7 bases are a match to TRBD1. This CDR3 is built from 18 residues. Unmatched junction bases numbered 13, after V lost 3 bases and J lost 3 bases. Germline V gene sequence: CDR1 MNHEY, CDR2 SVGEGT. The CDR3: CASSYDHRGEGHTGELFF. DNA for the CDR3: TGTGCCAGCAGTTATGACCACAGGGGAGAAGGGCACACCGGGGAGCTGTTTTTT.

V is TRBV18 and J is TRBJ2-5; weak D call: TRBD1 (5 bases). V lost 5 bases to trimming and J lost 4 bases, with 8 bases between them. This CDR3 is built from 12 residues. Germline CDR1 is KGHSH and CDR2 is LQKENI. The CDR3 region has the DNA TGTGCCAGCTCATCGACAGTAGAGACCCAGTACTTC. Amino acids: CASSSTVETQYF.

The chain combines TRBV9 with TRBJ1-4, with D possibly TRBD1 on 5 matching bases. Germline V gene sequence: CDR1 SGDLS, CDR2 YYNGEE. The CDR3 is made up of 16 amino acids. Trimming pared 3 bases from V and 0 bases from J, leaving 12 bases between. This chain's CDR3 is CASSGGTIATNEKLFF. DNA for the CDR3: TGTGCCAGCAGCGGGGGGACCATTGCAACTAATGAAAAACTGTTTTTT.

This chain uses TRBV7-9 with TRBJ2-1, with TRBD1 as a possible D gene (6 bases). The V and J ends lost 5 bases and 7 bases respectively, with 21 bases between them. The CDR3 has 16 residues. The germline V gene encodes CDR1 SEHNR and CDR2 FQNEAQ (reference sequence). The CDR3 region is CASSNPLGGPGNEQFF. In DNA form, the CDR3 reads TGTGCCAGCAGCAACCCACTAGGGGGTCCGGGGAATGAGCAGTTCTTC.

The genes are TRBV6-6 and TRBJ1-4; unclear D gene. V was trimmed by 6 bases and J by 8 bases, leaving 10 bases between them. This CDR3 comprises 12 residues. Per germline, CDR1 MNHNY and CDR2 SVGAGI (reference sequence). In DNA form, the CDR3 reads TGTGCCAGCAGCCCCACACGCGAAAAACTGTTTTTT. Amino acid sequence: CASSPTREKLFF.

The rearrangement uses TRBV10-3 and TRBJ1-2; D is unresolved. Deletions cut 4 bases from V and 0 bases from J, with 15 bases between. CDR1 and CDR2 from the germline V gene are ENHRY and SYGVKD. The CDR3 has 16 residues. In nucleotides, the CDR3 is TGTGCCATCAGTGGGCACACGTCACTAGCTAACTATGGCTACACCTTC. It translates to CAISGHTSLANYGYTF.

The chain recombines TRBV3-1 (or the pseudogene TRBV3-2) with TRBJ1-5, with unresolved D. CDR3 size: 13 residues. Trimming removed 4 bases from V and 9 bases from J, with 13 bases in between. CDR1 and CDR2 (germline): LGHDT, YNNKEL (reference sequence). The CDR3 reads CASSPAPGRPQHF. In nucleotides, the CDR3 is TGTGCCAGCAGCCCCGCCCCGGGGAGGCCCCAGCATTTT.

This sequence joins TRBV6-4 and TRBJ2-1; either TRBD1 or TRBD2 may fit D (6 bases each). V was trimmed by 0 bases and J by 12 bases, leaving 18 bases between them. Germline loops: CDR1 MRHNA, CDR2 SNTAGT. This CDR3 comprises 15 residues. The CDR3 loop is CASSDSGASGGGQFF. In DNA, the CDR3 is TGTGCCAGCAGTGACTCTGGGGCGAGCGGAGGGGGGCAGTTCTTC.

V is TRBV3-1 (or the pseudogene TRBV3-2) and J is TRBJ1-1; 9 bases agree with TRBD1. V was pared by 4 bases and J by 4 bases, with 10 bases of the junction left unmatched. CDR1 is LGHDT and CDR2 is YNNKEL in the germline V gene (reference sequence). CDR3 length: 16 amino acids. DNA for the CDR3: TGTGCCAGCAGCCCTAGGGACAGGGTGGGCGGCACTGAAGCTTTCTTT. Its protein is CASSPRDRVGGTEAFF.

V is TRBV14 and J is TRBJ2-7; tentative D call: TRBD2 (5 bases). The CDR3 runs to 13 residues. Trimming took off 0 bases at V and 7 bases at J, with 10 bases between the two ends. From germline, CDR1 is SGHDN and CDR2 FVKESK. In DNA form, the CDR3 reads TGTGCCAGCAGCCAAGAACTAGGGTTTGAGCAGTACTTC. This sequence encodes CASSQELGFEQYF.